These 5 T cell receptor beta chains share one sample of origin, sequenced in a study of pediatric ulcerative colitis. Repertoires were generated with immunoSEQ multiplex PCR, while TCRdb's copy carries only in-frame clones and drops some. The sample has approximately 40,000 clones, about 81% seen once; the top ten hold roughly 8.6%. During colonoscopy, one to two rectal pinch biopsies were collected. Material for sequencing was gut tissue. The receptors were gathered from a boy younger than 18 with severe ulcerative colitis.

The rearrangement links TRBV7-9 to TRBJ1-1; a weak D match, TRBD1 (5 bases). V gave up 5 bases and J gave up 3 bases, with 7 bases separating them. CDR1 and CDR2 from the germline V gene are SEHNR and FQNEAQ (reference sequence). The CDR3 sequence is 12 residues long. The CDR3 spells CASSRRDTEAFF. DNA of the CDR3: TGTGCCAGCAGCCGCAGGGACACTGAAGCTTTCTTT.

This clone was found a few times. V gene TRBV11-3 combines with J gene TRBJ2-1, with a tentative D call TRBD1 (6 bases). Trimming took 5 bases from V and 8 from J, leaving 16 bases between them. The germline V gene has CDR1 SGHNT and CDR2 YENEEA. The CDR3 spans 14 residues. For the CDR3, the DNA is TGTGCCAGCAGCGTAAAACAGGGTGGCCATGAGCAGTTCTTC. This sequence encodes CASSVKQGGHEQFF.

The chain links TRBV9 to TRBJ1-2, with D possibly being TRBD1 (5 bases). V shed 1 base and J shed 4 bases, with 17 bases lying between them. The germline V gene has CDR1 SGDLS and CDR2 YYNGEE. The CDR3 is 16 amino acids. CDR3 sequence: CASSVPSGSGTYGYTF. In nucleotides, the CDR3 is TGTGCCAGCAGCGTACCCTCAGGGAGCGGAACCTATGGCTACACCTTC.

CDR3 sequence reads: CASSLVNRVNEQYF. The DNA for the CDR3 is TGCGCCAGCAGCTTGGTTAACAGGGTAAACGAGCAGTACTTC. This chain links TRBV5-1 with TRBJ2-7, with a tentative D call TRBD1 (6 bases). Between the trimmed V and J ends, which lost 0 bases and 5 bases, there was a span of 12 bases. Germline CDR1 reads SGHRS; CDR2 reads YFSETQ. The CDR3 has 14 residues.

The chain uses TRBV6-1 and TRBJ2-3; 15 bases map to TRBD2. Germline CDR1 MNHNS, CDR2 SASEGT. The CDR3 has 20 amino acids. Trimming removed 4 bases from V and 0 bases from J; junction bases left unmatched: 11. CDR3 sequence: CASSAGLAGGISLSTDTQYF. The CDR3 nucleotides read TGTGCCAGCAGTGCCGGACTAGCGGGGGGGATTAGCCTTAGCACAGATACGCAGTATTTT.